Each of the 16 T cell receptor beta chains below was sequenced from the same sample in a study of T cell repertoires in cytomegalovirus infection. These receptors have no identified antigens. Via MiXCR, TCRdb re-called the reads, giving one row per CDR3 protein. The sample comprises hundreds of thousands of distinct CDR3 sequences, approximately 32% of which are singletons, and 9.5% to 15% rests with the top ten. The sequences come from cultured CD8+ T cells from PBMCs, collected from culture after CMV antigen stimulation. The source is a human donor in good health (CMV status not recorded). Some clones in this sample may be carry-over from other donors' samples.

This clonotype showed up just a few times. The chain joins TRBV6-2 or TRBV6-3 to TRBJ2-5; D is ambiguous. V lost 3 bases to trimming and J lost 0 bases, with 23 bases between them. The length of the CDR3 is 19 residues. The germline V gene encodes CDR1 MNHEY and CDR2 SVGEGT. CDR3 DNA sequence: TGTGCCAGCAGTTATGAAAGACAAGCCGGAGTTGATTACCAAGAGACCCAGTACTTC. Its protein is CASSYERQAGVDYQETQYF.

This clonotype was counted only a few times. Here the CDR3 DNA reads TGTGCCACCAGCAGAGACACAACCTACAATGAGCAGTTCTTC. It encodes CATSRDTTYNEQFF. The J gene is TRBJ2-1, the V gene TRBV15, with D hard to call. Trimming pared 0 bases from V and 2 bases from J, leaving 5 bases between. CDR3 length: 14 residues. CDR1 is LNHNV and CDR2 is YYDKDF in the germline V gene (reference sequence).

This clonotype was found a few times. The chain employs TRBV7-9 and TRBJ2-7; D unclear. This CDR3 is 15 amino acids long. The germline V gene encodes CDR1 SEHNR and CDR2 FQNEAQ (reference sequence). Trimming took off 2 bases at V and 0 bases at J, with 11 bases between the two ends. In nucleotides, the CDR3 is TGTGCCAGCAGCTTAACCTGGAAGGACTCCTACGAGCAGTACTTC. Translation gives CASSLTWKDSYEQYF.

The J gene is TRBJ2-1, the V gene TRBV5-4; a possible D gene is TRBD2 (6 bases). V shed 0 bases and J shed 5 bases, with 15 bases lying between them. CDR1 is SGHNT and CDR2 is YYREEE in the germline V gene (reference sequence). The CDR3 has 16 amino acids. The CDR3 nucleotides are TGTGCCAGCAGCTTGGGGCCGGGAGTAAACAACAATGAGCAGTTCTTC. Its protein product is CASSLGPGVNNNEQFF.

This chain uses TRBV7-8 with TRBJ2-1; no clear D gene. The CDR3 is made up of 13 amino acids. CDR1 is SGHVS and CDR2 is FQNEAQ in the germline V gene. V dropped 2 bases and J dropped 10 bases, with 12 bases sitting between them. Here the CDR3 reads CASSLRVTEEQFF. CDR3 bases: TGTGCCAGCAGCTTAAGAGTAACTGAGGAGCAGTTCTTC.

This clonotype was counted a few times. The rearrangement joins TRBV28 to TRBJ2-1, with 8 bases lining up with TRBD1. The CDR3 runs 13 residues. Germline lookup yields CDR1 MDHEN and CDR2 SYDVKM. With 4 bases clipped from V and 7 bases from J, the junction kept 3 bases outside the gene matches. Written as DNA, the CDR3 is TGTGCCAGCAGTTCACGGACAGGGAATGAGCAGTTCTTC. It yields the protein CASSSRTGNEQFF.

This clonotype appeared a few times. The chain recombines TRBV6-6 with TRBJ1-1, with D unresolved. This CDR3 has 14 amino acids. Per the germline V gene, CDR1 is MNHNY and CDR2 is SVGAGI (reference sequence). Trimming stripped 2 bases from V and 0 bases from J, with 7 bases between. CDR3 sequence: CASSYAAMNTEAFF. For the CDR3, the DNA is TGTGCCAGCAGTTACGCAGCCATGAACACTGAAGCTTTCTTT.

The CDR3 loop reads CASKTSGGVHEQFF. The CDR3 DNA reads TGTGCCAGCAAAACTAGCGGGGGGGTACATGAGCAGTTCTTC. V usage is TRBV2 and J usage is TRBJ2-1, with 13 bases that match TRBD2. V lost 7 bases to trimming and J lost 8 bases; unmatched junction nucleotides: 5. There are 14 residues in the CDR3. Per the germline V gene, CDR1 is SNHLY and CDR2 is FYNNEI. Full variable domain (rest looked up from reference TRBV2 and TRBJ2-1): EPEVTQTPSHQVTQMGQEVILRCVPISNHLYFYWYRQILGQKVEFLVSFYNNEISEKSEIFDDQFSVERPDGSNFTLKIRSTKLEDSAMYFCASKTSGGVHEQFFGPGTRLTVL.

This clonotype was detected many times. This chain connects TRBV7-8 to TRBJ2-3, with a weak D call TRBD1 (5 bases). This CDR3 comprises 15 residues. V gave up 4 bases and J gave up 0 bases, with 11 bases separating them. Looked up from germline, CDR1 is SGHVS and CDR2 is FQNEAQ. The CDR3 DNA follows: TGTGCCAGCAGCTCCCGCAAGGGGAGCACAGATACGCAGTATTTT. Translation: CASSSRKGSTDTQYF.

The V call is TRBV7-8, the J call TRBJ2-7, with D possibly being TRBD1 (6 bases). The CDR3 is 14 residues long. V gave up 3 bases and J gave up 2 bases, with 11 bases separating them. CDR1 and CDR2 from the germline V gene are SGHVS and FQNEAQ. This chain's CDR3 is CASSFYREPYEQYV. Here the CDR3 DNA reads TGTGCCAGCAGCTTTTACAGGGAACCCTACGAGCAGTACGTC.

V gene TRBV12-5 combines with J gene TRBJ2-1; unclear D gene. The CDR3 runs to 11 residues. Deletions cut 3 bases from V and 7 bases from J, with 4 bases between. Per the germline V gene, CDR1 is LGHNT and CDR2 is FRNRAP. The CDR3 is CASGFMNEQFF. CDR3 DNA: TGTGCTAGTGGTTTCATGAATGAGCAGTTCTTC.

This clonotype was seen just once. This may stem from a read error, because a much larger clone lies one nucleotide away. This chain connects TRBV7-2 to TRBJ2-3; 8 nucleotides agree with TRBD2. This CDR3 is 15 amino acids long. CDR1 is SGHTA and CDR2 is FQGNSA in the germline V gene. The CDR3 loop is CVSSLASGGLDTQYF. The CDR3 DNA is TGTGTCAGCAGCCTCGCGAGCGGGGGTTTAGATACGCAGTATTTT.

The V gene is TRBV19, the J gene TRBJ2-1; D unclear. V lost 3 bases and J lost 9, with 21 bases in between. Germline loops: CDR1 LNHDA, CDR2 SQIVND (reference sequence). The CDR3 has 16 residues. In DNA, the CDR3 is TGTGCCAGTAGTATTATAGGGAAGGGCGGTGAAGGTGAGCAGTTCTTC. Its protein is CASSIIGKGGEGEQFF.

This clonotype came up many times. J is TRBJ2-7 and V is TRBV7-4, with D perhaps TRBD1 (6 bases). The CDR3 consists of 16 residues. V was cut by 0 bases and J by 3 bases, with 15 bases left in between. The germline V gene has CDR1 SGHVT and CDR2 SQSDAQ. CDR3 sequence: CASSLARSAGDYEQYV. In nucleotides, the CDR3 is TGTGCCAGCAGCTTAGCAAGGTCTGCAGGGGACTACGAGCAGTACGTC.

This rearrangement joins TRBV7-2 to TRBJ2-7, with D perhaps TRBD2 (5 bases). Germline V gene sequence: CDR1 SGHTA, CDR2 FQGNSA. This CDR3 has 15 amino acids. Here the CDR3 reads CSSSPSGMTSYEQYV. DNA for the CDR3: TGTTCCAGCAGCCCTTCCGGGATGACATCCTACGAGCAGTACGTC.

This clonotype occurred a few times. This chain joins TRBV24-1 and TRBJ1-1; D not resolved. CDR1 is KGHDR and CDR2 is SFDVKD in the germline V gene. The germline V and J ends were trimmed by 5 bases and 8 bases, with 11 bases remaining between them. The CDR3 loop spans 12 amino acids. The chain's CDR3 is CATSVPGREAFF. The CDR3 DNA reads as TGTGCCACCAGTGTTCCCGGCAGGGAAGCTTTCTTT.